The 22 T cell receptor beta chains below come from one sample, sequenced in a study of blood T cell repertoires in COVID-19. TCRdb's copy holds only in-frame clones and misses some; the assay was immunoSEQ multiplex PCR. The repertoire includes about 200,000 clones, 80% to 85% of them detected once, and roughly 4.9% sits in the top ten. The sequenced sample consisted of peripheral blood. Receptor source: a human donor in a cohort sampled during active COVID-19.

This clone has just a few counts. The chain has TRBV7-2 and TRBJ2-7; 8 nucleotides match TRBD1. Germline CDR1 SGHTA, CDR2 FQGNSA. The CDR3 runs 14 residues. Trimming took 4 bases from V and 7 from J; bases not matched to a gene: 9. The CDR3 loop reads CASSSLDRDREQYF. The CDR3 bases are TGTGCCAGCAGCTCTTTGGACAGGGATCGGGAGCAGTACTTC.

This chain uses TRBV7-9 with TRBJ2-6; TRBD1 is a possible D gene (6 bases). V was pared by 1 base and J by 4 bases, with 14 bases between. The CDR3 consists of 17 residues. Germline loops: CDR1 SEHNR, CDR2 FQNEAQ (reference sequence). This CDR3 is CASSLGDIGRGANVLTF. The CDR3 DNA sequence: TGTGCCAGCAGCTTAGGGGACATTGGAAGAGGGGCCAACGTCCTGACTTTC.

The rearrangement links TRBV7-8 to TRBJ2-3, with D possibly being TRBD1 (6 bases). This CDR3 comprises 14 residues. Germline CDR1 is SGHVS and CDR2 is FQNEAQ. Between the trimmed V and J ends, which lost 5 bases and 4 bases, there was a span of 13 bases. This chain's CDR3 is CASSPGVHSDTQYF. Written as DNA, the CDR3 is TGTGCCAGCAGCCCAGGGGTTCACTCAGATACGCAGTATTTT.

The chain employs TRBV19 and TRBJ2-5, with TRBD2 matching over 7 bases. J was trimmed by 2 bases and V by 2 bases; bases with no gene match: 5. Per germline, CDR1 LNHDA and CDR2 SQIVND (reference sequence). This CDR3 has 15 amino acids. Here the CDR3 reads CASSIRLALQETQYF. CDR3 sequence (DNA): TGTGCCAGTAGTATACGACTAGCCCTGCAAGAGACCCAGTACTTC. The complete variable domain, with remaining parts taken from reference TRBV19 and TRBJ2-5, reads DGGITQSPKYLFRKEGQNVTLSCEQNLNHDAMYWYRQDPGQGLRLIYYSQIVNDFQKGDIAEGYSVSREKKESFPLTVTSAQKNPTAFYLCASSIRLALQETQYFGPGTRLLVL.

This sequence joins TRBV28 and TRBJ1-6, with a weak D call TRBD1 (6 bases). Per germline, CDR1 MDHEN and CDR2 SYDVKM. Trimming stripped 6 bases from V and 7 bases from J, with 13 bases between. The CDR3 runs 14 residues. The CDR3 sequence: CASRVTGRNSPLHF. The CDR3 coding sequence is TGTGCCAGCAGAGTGACAGGAAGAAATTCACCCCTCCACTTT.

The chain has TRBV5-4 and TRBJ2-7, with 8 bases that match TRBD2. This CDR3 region has 15 residues. The germline CDR1 and CDR2 sequences are SGHNT and YYREEE (reference sequence). The ends lost 1 base at V and 5 bases at J; junction bases unmatched: 8. CDR3 region: CASSLRTGGKHEQYF. The CDR3 nucleotides are TGTGCCAGCAGCTTGAGAACGGGAGGGAAGCACGAGCAGTACTTC.

This clone appeared a few times. The chain joins TRBV7-9 to TRBJ2-7; 7 bases are a match to TRBD1. J gave up 1 base and V 4 bases, and 1 base lay outside the gene matches. This CDR3 has 13 amino acids. Germline V gene sequence: CDR1 SEHNR, CDR2 FQNEAQ (reference sequence). The CDR3 loop reads CASSSGQSYEQYF. Written as DNA, the CDR3 is TGTGCCAGCAGCTCGGGACAGTCCTACGAGCAGTACTTC.

This clone was seen ten or more times. The rearrangement joins TRBV11-1 to TRBJ2-5; a weak D match, TRBD2 (5 bases). The CDR3 spans 13 residues. Trimming cost V 5 bases and J 5 bases, with 12 bases left between them. The V gene's germline CDR1 is SGHAT and CDR2 FQDESV (reference sequence). The DNA of the CDR3 is TGTGCCAGCAGCCCCCGGGGTATGGAGACCCAGTACTTC. Translated: CASSPRGMETQYF.

The genes are TRBV5-1 and TRBJ1-1; 7 positions match TRBD1. This CDR3 is built from 13 residues. Germline V gene data show CDR1 as SGHRS and CDR2 as YFSETQ. After removal of 5 bases from V and 1 base from J, the junction contained 2 bases not matched to a gene. Here the CDR3 DNA reads TGCGCCAGCAGAGGGGGCGCGAACACTGAAGCTTTCTTT. Amino acids: CASRGGANTEAFF. Drawing the rest from reference TRBV5-1 and TRBJ1-1, the complete variable domain is KAGVTQTPRYLIKTRGQQVTLSCSPISGHRSVSWYQQTPGQGLQFLFEYFSETQRNKGNFPGRFSGRQFSNSRSEMNVSTLELGDSALYLCASRGGANTEAFFGQGTRLTVV.

This chain connects TRBV28 to TRBJ1-2; 8 nucleotides line up with TRBD1. J lost 5 bases, V lost 2 bases, and 7 bases had no gene match. The length of the CDR3 is 15 residues. The V gene's germline CDR1 is MDHEN and CDR2 SYDVKM. CDR3 coding DNA: TGTGCCAGCAGTTTAGGGGCAGGGGGCAGGTATGGCTACACCTTC. This encodes CASSLGAGGRYGYTF.

The chain is built from TRBV6-6 and TRBJ2-7; a weak D match, TRBD1 (6 bases). Germline V lookup: CDR1 MNHNY, CDR2 SVGAGI (reference sequence). CDR3 length: 13 residues. The V and J ends lost 0 bases and 3 bases respectively, with 6 bases between them. For the CDR3, the DNA is TGTGCCAGCAGTTACTCGGACAGCTACGAGCAGTACTTC. It is translated as CASSYSDSYEQYF.

The chain links TRBV19 to TRBJ2-7; tentative D call: TRBD2 (5 bases). V was cut by 5 bases and J by 0 bases, with 14 bases left in between. This CDR3 comprises 15 residues. The germline V gene has CDR1 LNHDA and CDR2 SQIVND (reference sequence). CDR3 in DNA: TGTGCCAGTAGTGTTGGACCTAGCCGCTCCTACGAGCAGTACTTC. It codes for CASSVGPSRSYEQYF.

This chain joins TRBV2 and TRBJ1-1; maybe TRBD1 (5 bases). V was trimmed by 4 bases and J by 0 bases, leaving 9 bases between them. CDR3 size: 14 residues. CDR1 is SNHLY and CDR2 is FYNNEI in the germline V gene. The CDR3 here is CASSGQFMNTEAFF. CDR3 nucleotides: TGTGCCAGCAGTGGACAGTTTATGAACACTGAAGCTTTCTTT.

This chain uses TRBV28 with TRBJ1-2; weak D call: TRBD1 (5 bases). The CDR3 contains 15 residues. Between the trimmed V and J ends, which lost 5 bases and 5 bases, there was a span of 18 bases. In germline, CDR1 is MDHEN, CDR2 SYDVKM. The CDR3 spells CASSGQTVEEYGYTF. The CDR3 DNA sequence: TGTGCCAGCAGTGGGCAGACAGTTGAGGAATATGGCTACACCTTC.

This clone was counted between two and nine times. V is TRBV21-1 and J is TRBJ2-3; the table calls TRBD1, which could not be checked here. TRBV21-1 is flagged as a pseudogene. This CDR3 has 16 residues. Here the CDR3 reads CASNKEAGGGTDTQYF. The CDR3 coding sequence is TGTGCCAGCAACAAAGAAGCAGGGGGAGGCACAGATACGCAGTATTTT.

In the case of this clone: The same CDR3 arises from other DNA sequences in this sample as well. V gene TRBV9 combines with J gene TRBJ1-2; tentative D call: TRBD1 (5 bases). Trimming left V 2 bases short and J 2 bases short, with 10 bases between. This CDR3 comprises 14 residues. Germline values: CDR1 SGDLS, CDR2 YYNGEE. The CDR3, as DNA: TGTGCCAGCAGCGTCGGGGGAGGGAACTATGGCTACACCTTC. Amino acids: CASSVGGGNYGYTF.

This clone is a singleton in its sample. The chain recombines TRBV30 with TRBJ1-3; maybe TRBD1 (5 bases). The V end was cut by 5 bases, the J end by 4 bases, with 12 bases between. Germline lookup yields CDR1 GTSNPN and CDR2 SVGIG (reference sequence). CDR3 size: 13 residues. The CDR3: CAWGRVRGNTIYF. For the CDR3, the DNA is TGTGCCTGGGGCAGGGTGAGAGGAAACACCATATATTTT.

This clone showed up just once. One junction end does not reproduce the germline sequence, and a read error may be involved. The chain recombines TRBV9 with TRBJ2-7; 9 nucleotides align to TRBD2. Germline V gene sequence: CDR1 SGDLS, CDR2 YYNGEE. This CDR3 contains 17 residues. The CDR3 protein is CPPRAPGGLAGFYEQYF. CDR3 in DNA: TGCCCCCCCCGCGCCCCGGGGGGGCTAGCGGGGTTCTACGAGCAGTACTTC.

In DNA form, the CDR3 reads TGTGCCAGCAGTTTGCGGGGCGGTAATACGCAGTATTTT. It yields the protein CASSLRGGNTQYF. The chain links TRBV28 to TRBJ2-3; maybe TRBD2 (6 bases). The V and J ends lost 3 bases and 7 bases respectively, with 11 bases between them. The CDR3 consists of 13 residues. Germline values: CDR1 MDHEN, CDR2 SYDVKM.

This chain joins TRBV3-1 (or the pseudogene TRBV3-2) and TRBJ1-1, with D perhaps matching TRBD1 (6 bases). The CDR3 has 12 residues. Trimming took 4 bases from V and 6 from J, leaving 9 bases between them. Germline lookup yields CDR1 LGHDT and CDR2 YNNKEL (reference sequence). DNA for the CDR3: TGTGCCAGCAGCCCTAACAGGGCTGAAGCTTTCTTT. Translated: CASSPNRAEAFF.

The chain joins TRBV18 to TRBJ1-3; D is possibly TRBD1 (6 bases). V dropped 3 bases and J dropped 5 bases, with 14 bases sitting between them. Germline assignment: CDR1 KGHSH and CDR2 LQKENI. This CDR3 is 15 amino acids long. The CDR3 loop is CASSPNRDIRNTIYF. CDR3 DNA sequence: TGTGCCAGCTCACCGAATCGGGACATAAGAAACACCATATATTTT.

The chain uses TRBV18 and TRBJ2-7; TRBD2 aligns across 8 bases. This CDR3 is 15 amino acids long. Germline CDR1 and CDR2: KGHSH and LQKENI. V shed 3 bases, J shed 7 bases, and the junction held 11 bases outside the gene matches. The CDR3 DNA is TGTGCCAGCTCACCGGACGTCGGACTAGCCGGAGAGCAGTACTTC. Translating it yields CASSPDVGLAGEQYF.